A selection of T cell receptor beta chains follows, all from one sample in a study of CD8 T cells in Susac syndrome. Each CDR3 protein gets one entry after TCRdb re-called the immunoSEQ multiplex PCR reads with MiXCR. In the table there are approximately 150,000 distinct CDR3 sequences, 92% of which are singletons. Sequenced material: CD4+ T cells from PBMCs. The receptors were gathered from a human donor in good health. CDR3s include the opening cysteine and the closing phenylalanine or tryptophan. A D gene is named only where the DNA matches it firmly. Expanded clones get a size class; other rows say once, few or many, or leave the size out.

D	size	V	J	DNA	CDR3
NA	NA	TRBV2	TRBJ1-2	TGTGCCAGCAAGGACGGGACCTCCTATGGCTACACCTTC	CASKDGTSYGYTF
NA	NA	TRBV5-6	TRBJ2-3	TGTGCCAGCAGCTCGCCCATCCAGGAACTAGCAGGCACAGATACGCAGTATTTT	CASSSPIQELAGTDTQYF
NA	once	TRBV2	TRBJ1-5	TGTGCCAGCAGAACGGGGGTCGGCAATCAGCCCCAGCATTTT	CASRTGVGNQPQHF
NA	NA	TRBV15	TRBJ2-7	TGTGCCACCAGCAGAGGGGCAGGGGGGTACGAGCAGTACTTC	CATSRGAGGYEQYF
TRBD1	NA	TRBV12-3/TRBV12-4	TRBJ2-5	TGTGCCAGCAGCCCCGGGACAGGGGGGGTGGAGACCCAGTACTTC	CASSPGTGGVETQYF
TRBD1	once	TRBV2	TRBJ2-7	TGTGCCAGCAGGTACTCTAAGGGGGCGCGGTACGAGCAGTACTTC	CASRYSKGARYEQYF
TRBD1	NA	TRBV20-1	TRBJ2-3	TGCAGTGCTCTTACAGGGGGAGATACGCAGTATTTT	CSALTGGDTQYF
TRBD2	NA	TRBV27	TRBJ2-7	TGTGCCAGCAGTCCCCTCCCTCGAGCGGGAGGGAGCTACGAGCAGTACTTC	CASSPLPRAGGSYEQYF
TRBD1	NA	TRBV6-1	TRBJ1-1	TGTGCCAGCACGCCGGGGACAGGGAGGACTGAAGCTTTCTTT	CASTPGTGRTEAFF
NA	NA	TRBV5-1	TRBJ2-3	TGCGCCAGCAGCTTGGGTTCAGTAACAGATACGCAGTATTTT	CASSLGSVTDTQYF
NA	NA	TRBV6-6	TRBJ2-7	TGTGCCAGCAGCCCTACTAGCAGCGAGCAGTACTTC	CASSPTSSEQYF
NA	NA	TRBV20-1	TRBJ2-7	TGCAGTGCTAGTGCCAGATTTAACTCCTACGAGCAGTACTTC	CSASARFNSYEQYF
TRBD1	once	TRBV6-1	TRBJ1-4	TGTGCCAGCAGTGCACAGGGGGCGAGTGAACTGTTTTTT	CASSAQGASELFF
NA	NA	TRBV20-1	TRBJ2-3	TGCAGTGCTAGGGGTGGGTTTGATACGCAGTATTTT	CSARGGFDTQYF
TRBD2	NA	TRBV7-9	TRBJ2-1	TGTGCCAGCAGCCTCGGCGGAGCGGGAGCCAGCTACAATGAGCAGTTCTTC	CASSLGGAGASYNEQFF
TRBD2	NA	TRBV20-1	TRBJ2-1	TGCAGTGCTAGAGATGGGGAGCGGGAAACGGGAAATGAGCAGTTCTTC	CSARDGERETGNEQFF
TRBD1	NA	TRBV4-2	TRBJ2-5	TGTGCCAGCAGCACGGGACAGGGGGAAGAGACCCAGTACTTC	CASSTGQGEETQYF
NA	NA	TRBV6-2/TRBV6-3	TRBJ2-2	TGTGCCAGCGGGGAGCTGTTTTTT	CASGELFF
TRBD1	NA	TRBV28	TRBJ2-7	TGTGCCAGCACCACCCCTGGGACAGGGGGCTTCTACGAGCAGTACTTC	CASTTPGTGGFYEQYF
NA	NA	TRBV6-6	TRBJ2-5	TGTGCCAGCAGTCAACCTCACGCCCCGGGGACCCAGTACTTC	CASSQPHAPGTQYF
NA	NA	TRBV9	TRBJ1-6	TGTGCCAGCAGCGTAGAGACCGCCAATTCACCCCTCCACTTT	CASSVETANSPLHF
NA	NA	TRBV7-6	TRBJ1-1	TGTGCCAGCTCTCTGCGGGACACCCCTTTTACTGAAGCTTTCTTT	CASSLRDTPFTEAFF
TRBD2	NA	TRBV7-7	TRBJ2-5	TGTGCTAGCAGCCCGCGGGAGGGCGGTGAGACCCAGTACTTC	CASSPREGGETQYF
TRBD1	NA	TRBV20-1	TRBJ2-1	TGCAGTGCCCGTATAGGACAGGGGGCGGATGAGCAGTTCTTC	CSARIGQGADEQFF
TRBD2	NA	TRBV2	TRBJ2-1	TGTGCCAGCAGTGAAGGTTTCGCGGGAGAGGGCGATGAGCAGTTCTTC	CASSEGFAGEGDEQFF
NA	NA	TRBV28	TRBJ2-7	TGTGCCAGCAGTTTCCTCCTGACTAGAGGATCCTACGAGCAGTACTTC	CASSFLLTRGSYEQYF
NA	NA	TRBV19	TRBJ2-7	TGTGCCAGTAGTCCGCGGGTCTACTCCTACGAGCAGTACTTC	CASSPRVYSYEQYF
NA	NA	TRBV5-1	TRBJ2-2	TGCGCCAGCAGCTTGGCACAGGCAGGGATCGCCGGGGAGCTGTTTTTT	CASSLAQAGIAGELFF
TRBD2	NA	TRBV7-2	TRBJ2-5	TGTGCCAGCAGCCGGGGACTAGCGGGAAAAGAGACCCAGTACTTC	CASSRGLAGKETQYF
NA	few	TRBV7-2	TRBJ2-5	TGTGCCAGCAGCTTATTTCTGCAAGAGACCCAGTACTTC	CASSLFLQETQYF
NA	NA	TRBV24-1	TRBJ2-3	TGTGCCACCAGTGATACAGTAACTAGCACAGATACGCAGTATTTT	CATSDTVTSTDTQYF
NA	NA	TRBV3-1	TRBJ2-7	TGTGCCAGCAGCAGTAGGGCAGCCTACGAGCAGTACTTC	CASSSRAAYEQYF
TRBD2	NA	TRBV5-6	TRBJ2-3	TGTGCCAGCAGCTTGGTGGGGGTGCCGGGACTAGAAGGAGATACGCAGTATTTT	CASSLVGVPGLEGDTQYF
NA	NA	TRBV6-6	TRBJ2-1	TGTGCCAGTCGCGCGGGGTTAAATGAGCAGTTCTTC	CASRAGLNEQFF
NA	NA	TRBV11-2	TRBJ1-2	TGTGCCAGCAGCTTATCTGGCCGGAATGGCTACACCTTC	CASSLSGRNGYTF
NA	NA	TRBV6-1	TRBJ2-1	TGTGCCAGCAGTCCCCCTAGTGCCGACCTCTCCTACAATGAGCAGTTCTTC	CASSPPSADLSYNEQFF
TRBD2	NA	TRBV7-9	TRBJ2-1	TGTGCCAGCAGCTCCAGCGGGACTAGCGGGTTCTACAATGAGCAGTTCTTC	CASSSSGTSGFYNEQFF
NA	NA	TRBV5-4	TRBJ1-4	TGTGCCAGCAGCCCGTGGGGAGTGGGGGAAAAACTGTTTTTT	CASSPWGVGEKLFF
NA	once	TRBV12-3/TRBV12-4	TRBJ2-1	TGTGCCAGCAGTCCCCAGGGGGGGCAGGACAATGAGCAGTTCTTC	CASSPQGGQDNEQFF
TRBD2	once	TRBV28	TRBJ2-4	TGTGCCAGCAGTTTAACGGGAGGGCCGTGGGACATTCAGTACTTC	CASSLTGGPWDIQYF